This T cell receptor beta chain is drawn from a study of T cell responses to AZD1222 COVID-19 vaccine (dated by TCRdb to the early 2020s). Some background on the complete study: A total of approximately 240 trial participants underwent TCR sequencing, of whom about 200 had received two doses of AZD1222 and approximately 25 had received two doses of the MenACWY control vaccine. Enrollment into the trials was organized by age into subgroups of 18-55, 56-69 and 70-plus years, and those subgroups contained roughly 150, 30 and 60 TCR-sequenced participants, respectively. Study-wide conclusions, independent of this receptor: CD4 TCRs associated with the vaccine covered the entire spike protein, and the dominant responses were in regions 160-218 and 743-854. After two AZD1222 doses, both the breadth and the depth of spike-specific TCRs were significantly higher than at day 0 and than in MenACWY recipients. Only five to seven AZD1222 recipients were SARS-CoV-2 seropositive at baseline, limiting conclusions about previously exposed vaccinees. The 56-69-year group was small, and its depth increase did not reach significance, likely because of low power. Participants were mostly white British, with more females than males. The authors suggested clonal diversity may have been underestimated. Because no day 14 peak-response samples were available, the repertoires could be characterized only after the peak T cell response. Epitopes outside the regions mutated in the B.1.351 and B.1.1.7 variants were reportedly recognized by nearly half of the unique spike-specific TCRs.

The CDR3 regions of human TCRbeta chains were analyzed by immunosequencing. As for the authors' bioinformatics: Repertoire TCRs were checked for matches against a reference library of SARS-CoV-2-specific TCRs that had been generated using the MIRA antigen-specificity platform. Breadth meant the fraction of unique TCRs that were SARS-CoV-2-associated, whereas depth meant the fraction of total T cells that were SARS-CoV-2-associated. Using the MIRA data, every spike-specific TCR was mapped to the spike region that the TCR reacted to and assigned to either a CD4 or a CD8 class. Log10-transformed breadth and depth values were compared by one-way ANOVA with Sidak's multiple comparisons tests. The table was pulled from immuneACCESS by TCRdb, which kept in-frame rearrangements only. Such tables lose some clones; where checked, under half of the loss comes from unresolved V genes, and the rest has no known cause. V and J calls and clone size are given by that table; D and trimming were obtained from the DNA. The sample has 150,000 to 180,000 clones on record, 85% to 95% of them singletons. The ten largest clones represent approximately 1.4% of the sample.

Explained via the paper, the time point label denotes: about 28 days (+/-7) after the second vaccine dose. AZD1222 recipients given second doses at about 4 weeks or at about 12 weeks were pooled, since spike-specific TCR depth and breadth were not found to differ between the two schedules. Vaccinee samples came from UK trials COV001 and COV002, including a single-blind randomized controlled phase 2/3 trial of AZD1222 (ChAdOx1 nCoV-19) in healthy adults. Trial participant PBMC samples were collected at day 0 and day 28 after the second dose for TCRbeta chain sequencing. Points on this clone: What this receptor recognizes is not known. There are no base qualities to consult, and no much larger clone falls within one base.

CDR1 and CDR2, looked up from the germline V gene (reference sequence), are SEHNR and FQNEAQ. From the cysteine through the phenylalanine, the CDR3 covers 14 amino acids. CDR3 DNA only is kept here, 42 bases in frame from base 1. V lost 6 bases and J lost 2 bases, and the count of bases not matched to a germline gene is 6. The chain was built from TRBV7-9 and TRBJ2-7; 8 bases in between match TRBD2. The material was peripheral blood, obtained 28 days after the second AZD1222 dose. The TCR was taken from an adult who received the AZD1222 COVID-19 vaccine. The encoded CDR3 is CASSFTSGAYEQYF. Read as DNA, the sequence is TGTGCCAGCAGTTTTACTAGCGGAGCCTACGAGCAGTACTTC.